The 14 T cell receptor beta chains below were found in one sample sequenced in a study of blood T cell repertoires in COVID-19. Only in-frame clones appear in the TCRdb table, and some are missing; sequencing was by immunoSEQ multiplex PCR. Found here are over 140,000 clones, 70% to 80% of them singletons; the top ten hold around 4.8%. Sequenced: peripheral blood. The source of these receptors is a woman of 80 years or more with active or convalescent COVID-19.

This sequence joins TRBV4-2 and TRBJ1-2, with 9 bases fitting TRBD1. Per germline, CDR1 LGHNA and CDR2 YNFKEQ. The CDR3 is 15 amino acids. V trimming: 2 bases; J trimming: 1 base; junction bases outside the gene matches: 2. CDR3 loop: CASSQRTGDNYGYTF. CDR3 coding DNA: TGTGCCAGCAGCCAAAGGACAGGGGATAACTATGGCTACACCTTC.

Details on this clone: One end of the junction is discordant with germline, which a read error may explain. This chain uses TRBV7-7 with TRBJ2-5; perhaps TRBD2 as D (7 bases). The CDR3 is made up of 14 amino acids. CDR1 and CDR2 (germline): SSHAT, FNYEAQ (reference sequence). The CDR3: CASSLAGARETQYF. The CDR3 DNA follows: TGTGCTAGCAGCTTGGCGGGGGCCCGTGAGACCCAGTACTTC.

J is TRBJ1-3 and V is TRBV23-1, with D possibly TRBD1 on 6 matching bases. TRBV23-1 qualifies as an ORF whose function is uncertain. V was clipped by 4 bases and J by 6 bases, with 16 bases between them. The CDR3 covers 15 residues. CDR3 sequence reads: CASSLTGRELNTIYF. CDR3 coding DNA: TGCGCCAGCAGTCTGACAGGACGAGAGCTAAACACCATATATTTT.

This clone was recorded a few times. The J gene is TRBJ1-5, the V gene TRBV19, with D maybe TRBD1 (6 bases). The CDR3 runs 13 residues. Trimming cost V 4 bases and J 6 bases, with 10 bases left between them. Germline loops: CDR1 LNHDA, CDR2 SQIVND (reference sequence). CDR3 residues: CASSRAGVQPQHF. CDR3 DNA sequence: TGTGCCAGTAGTAGGGCAGGGGTTCAGCCCCAGCATTTT.

This clone was seen a single time. The chain joins TRBV9 to TRBJ2-3; unclear D gene. Germline V CDR1 and CDR2: SGDLS, YYNGEE. CDR3 length equals 14 residues. V was trimmed by 0 bases and J by 2 bases, leaving 7 bases between them. The CDR3 DNA reads as TGTGCCAGCAGCGTAGACCTATACACAGATACGCAGTATTTT. It is translated as CASSVDLYTDTQYF. Full variable domain (remainder filled in from reference TRBV9 and TRBJ2-3): DSGVTQTPKHLITATGQRVTLRCSPRSGDLSVYWYQQSLDQGLQFLIQYYNGEERAKGNILERFSAQQFPDLHSELNLSSLELGDSALYFCASSVDLYTDTQYFGPGTRLTVL.

The V gene is TRBV6-5, the J gene TRBJ2-7, with TRBD1 as a possible D gene (5 bases). CDR3 size: 13 residues. Trimming shortened V by 2 bases and J by 0 bases, and 5 bases separated the two germline ends. The germline V gene encodes CDR1 MNHEY and CDR2 SVGAGI. The CDR3 sequence is CASSYTGSYEQYF. CDR3 in DNA: TGTGCCAGCAGTTACACAGGCTCCTACGAGCAGTACTTC.

This chain connects TRBV5-4 to TRBJ2-2, with D maybe TRBD1 (9 bases). The V end lost 6 bases, the J end lost 0 bases, and 27 bases lay between the germline ends. This CDR3 has 20 residues. Germline CDR1 SGHNT, CDR2 YYREEE (reference sequence). CDR3 sequence reads: CASTGGGVVGTGTNTGELFF. DNA of the CDR3: TGTGCCAGCACCGGGGGGGGCGTTGTGGGGACAGGGACGAACACCGGGGAGCTGTTTTTT. Looking up the rest from reference TRBV5-4 and TRBJ2-2 gives the full variable domain: ETGVTQSPTHLIKTRGQQVTLRCSSQSGHNTVSWYQQALGQGPQFIFQYYREEENGRGNFPPRFSGLQFPNYSSELNVNALELDDSALYLCASTGGGVVGTGTNTGELFFGEGSRLTVL.

The chain links TRBV5-1 to TRBJ2-7; D is perhaps TRBD1 (5 bases). V dropped 4 bases and J dropped 5 bases, with 16 bases sitting between them. This CDR3 has 14 amino acids. Germline CDR1 is SGHRS and CDR2 is YFSETQ. DNA of the CDR3: TGCGCCAGCAGCATGGAAAGGGGTTCCCACGAGCAGTACTTC. It yields the protein CASSMERGSHEQYF.

The V gene is TRBV6-5, the J gene TRBJ2-7; TRBD1 might be the D (6 bases). CDR3 size: 13 residues. Deletions cut 6 bases from V and 3 bases from J, with 12 bases between. Germline CDR1 MNHEY, CDR2 SVGAGI. The CDR3 DNA sequence: TGTGCCAGCAGATACGGACAGAACTACGAGCAGTACTTC. Translated: CASRYGQNYEQYF.

The genes are TRBV7-2 and TRBJ1-2; the D is unclear. Germline CDR1 and CDR2: SGHTA and FQGNSA. The CDR3 is made up of 15 amino acids. V was cut by 0 bases and J by 0 bases, with 8 bases left in between. The CDR3 loop is CASSLARGSNYGYTF. The CDR3 region has the DNA TGTGCCAGCAGCTTAGCGCGGGGTTCTAACTATGGCTACACCTTC.

In DNA, the CDR3 is TGTGCCAGTAGTAGACTAGGGACTGCATCCACCTACAATGAGCAGTTCTTC. Translation gives CASSRLGTASTYNEQFF. J is TRBJ2-1 and V is TRBV19, with D perhaps matching TRBD2 (6 bases). The CDR3 has 17 residues. V shed 4 bases and J shed 2 bases, with 18 bases lying between them. CDR1 and CDR2 (germline): LNHDA, SQIVND (reference sequence).

This sequence joins TRBV6-5 and TRBJ1-1; possible D gene TRBD1, 5 bases. The CDR3 contains 14 residues. In germline, CDR1 is MNHEY, CDR2 SVGAGI. V dropped 6 bases and J dropped 1 base, with 12 bases sitting between them. The CDR3 nucleotides are TGTGCCAGCAGCACTGGGGGGGAGAACACTGAAGCTTTCTTT. Amino acid sequence: CASSTGGENTEAFF.

The chain is built from TRBV4-1 and TRBJ1-4; weak D call: TRBD1 (6 bases). This CDR3 comprises 15 residues. In germline, CDR1 is MGHRA, CDR2 YSYEKL. Trimming pared 4 bases from V and 4 bases from J, leaving 13 bases between. The CDR3 DNA reads TGCGCCAGCAGCCCAGGGGCAGGGAGTAATGAAAAACTGTTTTTT. This translates into CASSPGAGSNEKLFF.

The chain has TRBV7-9 and TRBJ2-3; no firm D call. The CDR3 contains 17 residues. V lost 1 base and J lost 0, with 14 bases in between. Germline CDR1 and CDR2: SEHNR and FQNEAQ (reference sequence). CDR3: CASSLGFELSSTDTQYF. In DNA form, the CDR3 reads TGTGCCAGCAGCTTAGGGTTCGAACTCTCAAGCACAGATACGCAGTATTTT.